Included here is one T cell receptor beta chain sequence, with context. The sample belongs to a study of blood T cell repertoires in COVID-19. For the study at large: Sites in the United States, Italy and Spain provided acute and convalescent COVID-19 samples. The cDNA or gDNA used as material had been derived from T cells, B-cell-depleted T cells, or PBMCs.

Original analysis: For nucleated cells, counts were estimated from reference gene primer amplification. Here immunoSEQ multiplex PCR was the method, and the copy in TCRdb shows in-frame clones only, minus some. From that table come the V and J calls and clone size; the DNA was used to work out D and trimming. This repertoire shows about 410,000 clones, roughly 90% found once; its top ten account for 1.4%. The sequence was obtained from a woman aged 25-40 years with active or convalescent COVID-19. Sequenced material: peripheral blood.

CDR3 residues: CASTMDRVRTEAFF. The DNA of the CDR3 is TGTGCCAGCACCATGGACAGGGTACGGACTGAAGCTTTCTTT. The genes are TRBV5-6 and TRBJ1-1, with 8 bases matching TRBD1. Germline lookup yields CDR1 SGHDT and CDR2 YYEEEE. V was clipped by 6 bases and J by 5 bases; unmatched bases: 9. CDR3 length: 14 residues.